This TCR beta chain was identified during a study of blood T cell repertoires in COVID-19 (dated by TCRdb to the early 2020s). For the wider study: Samples covering the acute and convalescent phases of COVID-19 were provided by collaborators in the United States, Italy and Spain. Deeply sampled blood TCRbeta repertoires from subjects exposed to, actively infected with, or recovered from COVID-19 were included in the dataset. The material from the prospective study consisted of cDNA or gDNA derived from T cells, B-cell-depleted T cells, or PBMCs. Where HLA class I and class II types were available, the types were taken from metadata supplied by the sample provider, not from assay-based typing. A freely available public database, intended as a resource for researchers studying the immune response to SARS-CoV-2, is where the repertoires were released. The sample metadata nearly always contained a de-identified subject ID, COVID-19 status, age in years and sex. The samples were drawn from the first 160 participants of the ongoing ImmuneRACE study and from under 1,500 subjects provided by 6 global collaborators.

The immunoSEQ Assay, a bias-controlled multiplex PCR, was used to amplify TCRbeta CDR3 regions from genomic DNA. The study's own analysis went as follows. Nucleated cell counts per sample were estimated from amplification of reference gene primers within the assay. To quantify the absolute abundance of each unique TCRbeta CDR3 rearrangement, sequence reads were collapsed and filtered. Productive Simpson clonality was computed per sample as the square root of Simpson's diversity index over productive rearrangements. TCRdb provides this immuneACCESS table in a form limited to in-frame rearrangements. Some clones are lacking; in checked studies, under half of them reflect an unresolved V gene, and why the rest are absent is not known. Clonal size and the V and J genes are those of that table, whereas D and trimming came from the DNA. A total of hundreds of thousands of clones appear in this sample, approximately 86% of them only once. Under 8.5% of the sample rests with the top ten.

Findings and caveats that apply to the study as a whole: How much clinical and demographic metadata was included differed by source and by participant, and the metadata was provided uncurated.

The germline V and J ends show losses of 6 bases and 4 bases respectively, and no gene match explains 8 bases of the junction. Measured from the cysteine to the phenylalanine, the CDR3 is 15 residues long. Of the read, only the CDR3 DNA is kept; its 45 bases are in frame from base 1. CDR1 SGHDT and CDR2 YYEEEE were looked up in the germline V gene. In Seattle, one collaborating source enrolled patients while the infection was active and tracked those patients longitudinally over the course of disease. Collaborating institutions collected whole blood in K2EDTA tubes following their own protocols. Collaborator samples were shipped for TCRbeta analysis as frozen whole blood, isolated PBMCs, or DNA extracted from either sample type. Notes on this clone: It has no known antigen specificity. No qualities accompany the bases; no much larger clone lies one base away.

The TCR was taken from a woman in her sixties or seventies with COVID-19, enrolled during active disease. The sample was peripheral blood. This chain is built from TRBV5-6 and TRBJ2-3; 10 central bases correspond to TRBD2. CDR3 region: CASTLLLAGPDTQYF. The sequenced DNA: TGTGCCAGCACCCTCCTACTAGCGGGGCCAGATACGCAGTATTTT.